These T cell receptor beta chains were read from a single sample in a study of T cell changes during pregnancy in multiple sclerosis. The data were produced by immunoSEQ multiplex PCR, yet TCRdb's version contains in-frame clones alone and is incomplete. The data show about 61,000 clones, 70% to 90% seen once. The source was peripheral blood, collected in the first trimester of pregnancy. These receptors originate from a female donor in good health, enrolled as a control in a pregnancy study. CDR3s include the opening cysteine and the closing phenylalanine or tryptophan. The D gene is left open where the match is weak. Only some rows state a clone size, as once, few, many or a class for expanded clones.

j_gene: TRBJ2-2; abundance: NA; v_gene: TRBV7-8; d_gene: NA; CDR3aa: CASSLVGGAVNTGELFF
j_gene: TRBJ2-1; abundance: NA; v_gene: TRBV7-3; d_gene: TRBD1; CDR3aa: CASSRDRADEQFF
j_gene: TRBJ1-1; abundance: NA; v_gene: TRBV5-1; d_gene: NA; CDR3aa: CASSLAAASNTEAFF
j_gene: TRBJ2-3; abundance: NA; v_gene: TRBV27; d_gene: TRBD2; CDR3aa: CASSLGLAGFTDTQYF
j_gene: TRBJ2-7; abundance: NA; v_gene: TRBV11-2; d_gene: TRBD2; CDR3aa: CASSLKLAGADEQYF
j_gene: TRBJ2-7; abundance: once; v_gene: TRBV7-2; d_gene: TRBD1; CDR3aa: CASSARDRVHEQYF
j_gene: TRBJ2-7; abundance: NA; v_gene: TRBV9; d_gene: TRBD2; CDR3aa: CASSGGGSYEQYF
j_gene: TRBJ1-2; abundance: NA; v_gene: TRBV2; d_gene: TRBD1; CDR3aa: CASSGTGNYGYTF
j_gene: TRBJ1-5; abundance: NA; v_gene: TRBV4-2; d_gene: NA; CDR3aa: CASSQDESQGMAWSNQPQHF
j_gene: TRBJ1-2; abundance: NA; v_gene: TRBV7-9; d_gene: TRBD1; CDR3aa: CASSPGQVGYTF
j_gene: TRBJ2-3; abundance: NA; v_gene: TRBV6-1; d_gene: TRBD2; CDR3aa: CASSGGGADIFSDTQYF